The following is a TCR beta chain sequence with its context. Antigen unknown. The source of the sample is a study of beta chain features in type 1 diabetes. The CDR3 is made up of 17 amino acids. The trim removed 1 base at V and 7 bases at J, leaving 11 bases unmatched. Per germline, CDR1 SGHDT and CDR2 YYEEEE. General observations from the study: TCRB CDR3s from Type 1 diabetes patients were moderately but significantly shorter in all four CD4+ subsets. Lower insertion and higher deletion counts appeared at VDJ junctions in type 1 diabetes patients. PCR might show a preference for shorter templates, equally across patients and controls.

Using CD45RO/CCR7/CD25/CD127/CD95/CD27, CD4+ naive, central memory, regulatory and stem cell-like memory cells were sorted. Every bit of the isolated RNA underwent reverse transcription, so sequencing read expressed TCRB transcripts. Method: immunoSEQ multiplex PCR; TCRdb's copy keeps in-frame clones and lacks some. The data hold about 230,000 clones, with approximately 16% observed a single time. This receptor was taken from a man aged 30-40 years with type 1 diabetes. The sequenced material came from naive CD4+ T cells from blood. The chain uses TRBV5-6 and TRBJ2-1, with 10 bases that match TRBD1. Here the CDR3 reads CASSLSPTGGNMNEQFF. Written as DNA, the CDR3 is TGTGCCAGCAGCTTGTCCCCGACAGGGGGCAATATGAATGAGCAGTTCTTC.